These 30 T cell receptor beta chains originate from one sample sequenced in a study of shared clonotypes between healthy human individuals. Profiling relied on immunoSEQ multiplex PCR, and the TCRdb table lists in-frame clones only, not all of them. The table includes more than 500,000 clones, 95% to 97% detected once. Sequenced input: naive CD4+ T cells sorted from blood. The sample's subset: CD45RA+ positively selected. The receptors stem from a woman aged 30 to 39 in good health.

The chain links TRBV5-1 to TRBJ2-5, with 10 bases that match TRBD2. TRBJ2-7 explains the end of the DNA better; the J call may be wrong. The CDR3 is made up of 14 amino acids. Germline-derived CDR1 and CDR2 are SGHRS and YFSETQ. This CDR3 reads CASSRLAGPYEQYF. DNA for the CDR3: TGCGCCAGCAGCCGACTAGCGGGCCCCTACGAGCAGTACTTC.

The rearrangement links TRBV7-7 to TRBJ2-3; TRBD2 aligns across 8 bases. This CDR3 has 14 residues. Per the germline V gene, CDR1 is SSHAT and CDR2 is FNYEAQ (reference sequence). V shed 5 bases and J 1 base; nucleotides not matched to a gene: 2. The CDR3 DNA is TGTGCCAGCAGCCCCGGGGGGGGCACAGATACGCAGTATTTT. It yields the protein CASSPGGGTDTQYF.

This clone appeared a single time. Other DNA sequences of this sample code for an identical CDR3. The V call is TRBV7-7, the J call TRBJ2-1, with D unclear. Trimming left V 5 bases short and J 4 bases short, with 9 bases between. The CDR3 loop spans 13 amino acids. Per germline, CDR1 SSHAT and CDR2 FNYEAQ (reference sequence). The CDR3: CASSPDRYNEQFF. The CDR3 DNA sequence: TGTGCCAGCAGCCCGGACCGGTACAATGAGCAGTTCTTC. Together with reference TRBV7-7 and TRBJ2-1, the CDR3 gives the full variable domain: GAGVSQSPRYKVTKRGQDVTLRCDPISSHATLYWYQQALGQGPEFLTYFNYEAQPDKSGLPSDRFSAERPEGSISTLTIQRTEQRDSAMYRCASSPDRYNEQFFGPGTRLTVL.

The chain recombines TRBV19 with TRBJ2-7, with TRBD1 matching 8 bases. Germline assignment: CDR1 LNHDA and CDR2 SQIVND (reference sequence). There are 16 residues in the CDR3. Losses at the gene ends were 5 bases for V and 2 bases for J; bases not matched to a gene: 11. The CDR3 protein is CASSQPGQGNAYEQYF. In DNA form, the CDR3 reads TGTGCCAGTAGTCAGCCCGGACAGGGCAATGCCTACGAGCAGTACTTC.

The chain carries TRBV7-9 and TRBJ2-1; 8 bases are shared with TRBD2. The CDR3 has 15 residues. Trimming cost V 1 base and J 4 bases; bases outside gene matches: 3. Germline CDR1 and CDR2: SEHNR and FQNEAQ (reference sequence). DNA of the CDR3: TGTGCCAGCAGCTTAGAAAGCGGGGGTTACAATGAGCAGTTCTTC. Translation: CASSLESGGYNEQFF.

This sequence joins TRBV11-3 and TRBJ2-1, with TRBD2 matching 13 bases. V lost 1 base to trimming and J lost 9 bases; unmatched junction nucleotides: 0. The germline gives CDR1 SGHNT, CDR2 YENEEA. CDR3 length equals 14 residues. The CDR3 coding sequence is TGTGCCAGCAGCTTAGGGACTAGCGGGAGTGAGCAGTTCTTC. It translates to CASSLGTSGSEQFF.

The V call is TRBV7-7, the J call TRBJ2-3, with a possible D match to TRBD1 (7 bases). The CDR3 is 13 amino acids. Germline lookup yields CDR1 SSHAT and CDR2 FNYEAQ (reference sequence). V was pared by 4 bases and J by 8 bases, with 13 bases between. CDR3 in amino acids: CASSSDREATQYF. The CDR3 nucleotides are TGTGCCAGCAGCTCCGACAGGGAGGCTACGCAGTATTTT.

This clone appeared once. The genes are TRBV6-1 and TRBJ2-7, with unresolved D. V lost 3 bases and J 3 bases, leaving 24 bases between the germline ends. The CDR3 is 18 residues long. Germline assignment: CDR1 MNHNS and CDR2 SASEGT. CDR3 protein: CASSDTAALSLFFYEQYF. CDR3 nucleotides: TGTGCCAGCAGTGATACCGCGGCCCTTTCCCTCTTTTTCTACGAGCAGTACTTC.

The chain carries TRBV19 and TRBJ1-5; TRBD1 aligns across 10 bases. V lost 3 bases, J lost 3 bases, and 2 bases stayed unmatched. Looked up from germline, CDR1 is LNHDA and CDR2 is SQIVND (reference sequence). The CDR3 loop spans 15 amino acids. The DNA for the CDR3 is TGTGCCAGTAGTATGGACAGGGGGTCCAATCAGCCCCAGCATTTT. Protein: CASSMDRGSNQPQHF. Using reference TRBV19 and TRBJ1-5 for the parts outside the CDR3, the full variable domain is DGGITQSPKYLFRKEGQNVTLSCEQNLNHDAMYWYRQDPGQGLRLIYYSQIVNDFQKGDIAEGYSVSREKKESFPLTVTSAQKNPTAFYLCASSMDRGSNQPQHFGDGTRLSIL.

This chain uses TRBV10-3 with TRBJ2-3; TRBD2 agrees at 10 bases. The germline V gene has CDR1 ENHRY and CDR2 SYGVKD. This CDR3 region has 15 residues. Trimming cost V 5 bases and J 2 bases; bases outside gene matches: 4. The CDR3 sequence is CAISTLAGDTDTQYF. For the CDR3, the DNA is TGTGCCATCAGTACTCTAGCGGGGGACACAGATACGCAGTATTTT.

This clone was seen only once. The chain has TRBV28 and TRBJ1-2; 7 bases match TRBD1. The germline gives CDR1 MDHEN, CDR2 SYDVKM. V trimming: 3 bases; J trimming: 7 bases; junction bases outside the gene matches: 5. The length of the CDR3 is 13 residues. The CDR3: CASSFEQGVGYTF. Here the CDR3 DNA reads TGTGCCAGCAGTTTTGAGCAGGGGGTTGGCTACACCTTC.

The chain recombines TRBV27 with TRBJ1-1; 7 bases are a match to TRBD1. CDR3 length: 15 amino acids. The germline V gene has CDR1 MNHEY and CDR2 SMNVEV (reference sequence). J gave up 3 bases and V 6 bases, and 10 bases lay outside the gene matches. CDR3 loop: CASSPPGTAYTEAFF. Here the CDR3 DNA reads TGTGCCAGCAGCCCACCCGGGACAGCTTACACTGAAGCTTTCTTT.

The CDR3 reads CASSDRDRGDNEQFF. CDR3 DNA sequence: TGCGCCAGCAGCGACCGGGACAGGGGTGACAATGAGCAGTTCTTC. V usage is TRBV5-1 and J usage is TRBJ2-1; TRBD1 matches 10 bases. The length of the CDR3 is 15 residues. CDR1 SGHRS and CDR2 YFSETQ come from the germline V gene. J gave up 5 bases and V 4 bases, and 6 bases lay outside the gene matches.

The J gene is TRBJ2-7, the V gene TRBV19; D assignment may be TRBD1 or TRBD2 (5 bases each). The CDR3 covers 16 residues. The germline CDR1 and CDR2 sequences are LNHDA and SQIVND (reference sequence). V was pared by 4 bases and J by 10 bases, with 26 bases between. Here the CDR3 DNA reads TGTGCCAGTAGTACTGAGGCCGGGACGGCGAAAGGGAAACAGTACTTC. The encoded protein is CASSTEAGTAKGKQYF.

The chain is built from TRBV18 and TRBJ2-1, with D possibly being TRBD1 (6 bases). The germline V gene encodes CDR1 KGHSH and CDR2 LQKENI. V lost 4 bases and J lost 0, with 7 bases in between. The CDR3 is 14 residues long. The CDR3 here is CASSQDSSYNEQFF. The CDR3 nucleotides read TGTGCCAGCTCACAGGACAGCTCCTACAATGAGCAGTTCTTC. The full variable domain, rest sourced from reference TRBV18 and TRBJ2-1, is NAGVMQNPRHLVRRRGQEARLRCSPMKGHSHVYWYRQLPEEGLKFMVYLQKENIIDESGMPKERFSAEFPKEGPSILRIQQVVRGDSAAYFCASSQDSSYNEQFFGPGTRLTVL.

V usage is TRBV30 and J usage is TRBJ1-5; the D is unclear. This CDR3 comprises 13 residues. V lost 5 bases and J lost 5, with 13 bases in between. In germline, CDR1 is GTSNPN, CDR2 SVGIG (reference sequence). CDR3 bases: TGTGCCTGGGCAGTTGGGCGGGATCAGCCCCAGCATTTT. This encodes CAWAVGRDQPQHF.

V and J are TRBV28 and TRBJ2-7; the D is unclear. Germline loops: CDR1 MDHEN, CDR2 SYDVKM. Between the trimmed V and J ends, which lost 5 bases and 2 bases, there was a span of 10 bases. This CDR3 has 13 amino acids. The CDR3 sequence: CASSLDVAYEQYF. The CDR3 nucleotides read TGTGCCAGCAGTCTGGACGTAGCCTACGAGCAGTACTTC.

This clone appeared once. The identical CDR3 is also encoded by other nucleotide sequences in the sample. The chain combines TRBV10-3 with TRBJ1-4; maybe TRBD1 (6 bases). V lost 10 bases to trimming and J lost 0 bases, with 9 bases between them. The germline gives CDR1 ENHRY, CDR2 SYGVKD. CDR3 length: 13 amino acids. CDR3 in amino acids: CATTGTTNEKLFF. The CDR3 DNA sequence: TGTGCCACAACAGGGACAACTAATGAAAAACTGTTTTTT.

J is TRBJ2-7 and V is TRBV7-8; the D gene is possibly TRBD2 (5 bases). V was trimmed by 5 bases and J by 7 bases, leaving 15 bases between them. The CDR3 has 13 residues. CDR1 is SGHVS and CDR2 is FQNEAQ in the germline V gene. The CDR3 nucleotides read TGTGCCAGCAGCCCCGCGACGGGGATAGAGCAGTACTTC. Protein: CASSPATGIEQYF.

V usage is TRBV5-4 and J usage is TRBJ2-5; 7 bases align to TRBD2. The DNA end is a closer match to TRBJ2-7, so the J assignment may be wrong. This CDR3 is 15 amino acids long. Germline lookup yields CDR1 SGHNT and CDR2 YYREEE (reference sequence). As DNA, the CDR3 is TGTGCCAGCAGCTCAGTAGCGGGTAGCTCCTACGAGCAGTACTTC. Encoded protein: CASSSVAGSSYEQYF.

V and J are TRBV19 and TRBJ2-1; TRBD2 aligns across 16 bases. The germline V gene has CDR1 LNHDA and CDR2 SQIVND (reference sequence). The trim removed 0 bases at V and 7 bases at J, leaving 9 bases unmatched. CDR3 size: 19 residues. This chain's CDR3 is CASSIETPGLAGGLNEQFF. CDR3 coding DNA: TGTGCCAGTAGTATAGAGACCCCGGGACTAGCGGGAGGGTTGAATGAGCAGTTCTTC. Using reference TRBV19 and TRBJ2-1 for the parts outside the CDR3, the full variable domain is DGGITQSPKYLFRKEGQNVTLSCEQNLNHDAMYWYRQDPGQGLRLIYYSQIVNDFQKGDIAEGYSVSREKKESFPLTVTSAQKNPTAFYLCASSIETPGLAGGLNEQFFGPGTRLTVL.

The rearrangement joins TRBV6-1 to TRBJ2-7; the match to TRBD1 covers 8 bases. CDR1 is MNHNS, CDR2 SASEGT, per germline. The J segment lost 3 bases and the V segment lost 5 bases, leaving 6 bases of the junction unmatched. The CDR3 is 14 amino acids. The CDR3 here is CASSIGQGYYEQYF. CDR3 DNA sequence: TGTGCCAGCAGTATAGGACAGGGATACTACGAGCAGTACTTC.

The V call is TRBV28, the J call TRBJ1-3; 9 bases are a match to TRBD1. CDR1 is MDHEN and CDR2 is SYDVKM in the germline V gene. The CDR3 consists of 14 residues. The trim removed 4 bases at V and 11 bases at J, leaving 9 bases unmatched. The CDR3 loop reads CASSSVTGGYAIYF. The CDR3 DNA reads TGTGCCAGCAGTTCCGTGACAGGGGGGTACGCCATATATTTT.

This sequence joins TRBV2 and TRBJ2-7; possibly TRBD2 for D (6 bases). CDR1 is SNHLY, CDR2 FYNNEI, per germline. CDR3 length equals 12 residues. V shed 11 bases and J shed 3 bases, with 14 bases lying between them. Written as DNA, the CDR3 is TGTGCCGGAGCGGGTTTAGGCTACGAGCAGTACTTC. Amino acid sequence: CAGAGLGYEQYF.

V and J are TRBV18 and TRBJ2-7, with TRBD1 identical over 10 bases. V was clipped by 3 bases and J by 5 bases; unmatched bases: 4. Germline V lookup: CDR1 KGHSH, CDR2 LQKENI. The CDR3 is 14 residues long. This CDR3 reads CASSPMGQGNEQYF. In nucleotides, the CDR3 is TGTGCCAGCTCACCGATGGGACAGGGGAACGAGCAGTACTTC.

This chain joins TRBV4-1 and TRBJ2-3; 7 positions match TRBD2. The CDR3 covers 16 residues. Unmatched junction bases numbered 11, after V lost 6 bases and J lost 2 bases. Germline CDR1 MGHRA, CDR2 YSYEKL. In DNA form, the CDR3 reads TGCGCCAGCAGGCCCCTACTAGCGAGGGACACAGATACGCAGTATTTT. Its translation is CASRPLLARDTDTQYF.

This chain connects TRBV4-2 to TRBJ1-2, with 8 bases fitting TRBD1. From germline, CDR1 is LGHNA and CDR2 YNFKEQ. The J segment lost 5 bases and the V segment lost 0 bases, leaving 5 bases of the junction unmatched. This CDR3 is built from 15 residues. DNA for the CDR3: TGTGCCAGCAGCCAAGATGGGCAGGGGGCGTATGGCTACACCTTC. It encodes CASSQDGQGAYGYTF.

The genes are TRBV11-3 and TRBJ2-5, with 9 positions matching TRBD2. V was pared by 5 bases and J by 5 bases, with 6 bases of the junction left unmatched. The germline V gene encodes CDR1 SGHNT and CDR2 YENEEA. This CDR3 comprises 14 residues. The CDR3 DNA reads TGTGCCAGCAGCCCTAGCGGGACTCCCGAGACCCAGTACTTC. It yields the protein CASSPSGTPETQYF.

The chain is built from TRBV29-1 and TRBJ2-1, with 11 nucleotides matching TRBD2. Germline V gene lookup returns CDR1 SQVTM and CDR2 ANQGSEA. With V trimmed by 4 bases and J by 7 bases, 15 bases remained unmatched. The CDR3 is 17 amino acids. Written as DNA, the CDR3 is TGCAGCGTTGGGGGGGTCCTTCGTAGCGGGAGGGTAAATGAGCAGTTCTTC. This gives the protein CSVGGVLRSGRVNEQFF.

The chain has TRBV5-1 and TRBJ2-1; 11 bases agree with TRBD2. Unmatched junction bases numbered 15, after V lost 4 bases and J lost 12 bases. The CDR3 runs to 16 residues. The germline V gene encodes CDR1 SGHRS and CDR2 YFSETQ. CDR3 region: CASSLGTSGFPVGQFF. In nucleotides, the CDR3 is TGCGCCAGCAGCCTGGGGACTAGCGGTTTTCCCGTCGGGCAGTTCTTC. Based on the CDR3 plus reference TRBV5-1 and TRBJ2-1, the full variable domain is KAGVTQTPRYLIKTRGQQVTLSCSPISGHRSVSWYQQTPGQGLQFLFEYFSETQRNKGNFPGRFSGRQFSNSRSEMNVSTLELGDSALYLCASSLGTSGFPVGQFFGPGTRLTVL.